This T cell receptor (beta chain) was profiled in a study of blood T cell repertoires in COVID-19. Profiled with immunoSEQ multiplex PCR; TCRdb holds only in-frame clones, not every one. The table has about 60,000 clones, 80% to 90% seen once. Germline values: CDR1 GTSNPN, CDR2 SVGIG (reference sequence). The CDR3 runs 12 residues. The V and J ends lost 2 bases and 6 bases respectively, with 8 bases between them. The chain employs TRBV30 and TRBJ2-1, with a possible D match to TRBD1 (5 bases). The receptor comes from a middle-aged man with acute or convalescent COVID-19. Sequenced: peripheral blood. The CDR3 here is CAWSRQLNEQFF. The CDR3 region has the DNA TGTGCCTGGAGTCGACAGCTCAATGAGCAGTTCTTC.